Sequencing of this T cell receptor (delta chain) was carried out in a study of gamma-delta chains in newborns, infants, children. On the study more broadly: Microbial exposure reportedly drives polyclonal innate γδ T cell expansion after birth.

Germline CDR1 TSWWSYY, CDR2 QGS. Between the trimmed V and J ends, which lost 0 bases and 0 bases, there was a span of 23 bases. There are 20 residues in the CDR3. TCRdb reapplied CATT to the reads. The table has a few thousand delta-chain clones, about 3% seen once. This clone rates as medium-sized. Distinct nucleotide sequences in the sample also encode this CDR3. V is TRDV1 and J is TRDJ1, with D possibly being TRDD3 (6 bases). The receptor was isolated from a child who was a newborn, infant or young child, either healthy, febrile or measles-vaccinated (not recorded which). The sequencing input was blood. CDR3 coding DNA: TGTGCTCTTGGGGAACTAGTCCTCATAAGGTGGGGGGCGTACACCGATAAACTCATCTTT. This sequence encodes CALGELVLIRWGAYTDKLIF.